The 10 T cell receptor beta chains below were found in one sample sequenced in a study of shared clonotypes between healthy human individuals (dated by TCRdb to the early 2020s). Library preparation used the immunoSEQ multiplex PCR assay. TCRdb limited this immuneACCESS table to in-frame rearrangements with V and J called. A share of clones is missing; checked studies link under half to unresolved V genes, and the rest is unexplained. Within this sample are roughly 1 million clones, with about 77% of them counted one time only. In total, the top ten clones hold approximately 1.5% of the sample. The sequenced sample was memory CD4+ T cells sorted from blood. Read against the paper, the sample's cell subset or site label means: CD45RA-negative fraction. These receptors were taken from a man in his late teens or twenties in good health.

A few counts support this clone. The CDR3: CAISAGGSSGANVLTF. CDR3 in DNA: TGTGCCATCAGTGCAGGGGGCTCTTCTGGGGCCAACGTCCTGACTTTC. This sequence joins TRBV10-3 and TRBJ2-6, with 8 bases that match TRBD1. Per germline, CDR1 ENHRY and CDR2 SYGVKD. V was clipped by 4 bases and J by 1 base; unmatched bases: 3. CDR3 length: 16 amino acids.

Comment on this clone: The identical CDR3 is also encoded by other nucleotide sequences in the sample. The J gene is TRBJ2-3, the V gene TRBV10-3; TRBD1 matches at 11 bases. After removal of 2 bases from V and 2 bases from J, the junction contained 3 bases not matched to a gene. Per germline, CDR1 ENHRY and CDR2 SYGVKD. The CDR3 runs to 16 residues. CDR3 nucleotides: TGTGCCATCAGTGAGGGACAGGGGGCATACACAGATACGCAGTATTTT. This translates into CAISEGQGAYTDTQYF.

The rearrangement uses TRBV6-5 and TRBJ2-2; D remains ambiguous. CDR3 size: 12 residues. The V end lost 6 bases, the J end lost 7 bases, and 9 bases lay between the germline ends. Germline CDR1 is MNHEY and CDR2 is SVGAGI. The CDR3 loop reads CASRRNDGELFF. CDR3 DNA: TGTGCCAGCAGACGAAATGACGGGGAGCTGTTTTTT.

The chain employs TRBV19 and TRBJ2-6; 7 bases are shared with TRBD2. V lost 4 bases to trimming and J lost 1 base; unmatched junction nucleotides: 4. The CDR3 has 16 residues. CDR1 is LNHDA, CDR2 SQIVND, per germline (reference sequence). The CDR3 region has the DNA TGTGCCAGTAGTAATGTAGCGGGTTCTGGGGCCAACGTCCTGACTTTC. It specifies CASSNVAGSGANVLTF. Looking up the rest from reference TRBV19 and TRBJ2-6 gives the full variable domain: DGGITQSPKYLFRKEGQNVTLSCEQNLNHDAMYWYRQDPGQGLRLIYYSQIVNDFQKGDIAEGYSVSREKKESFPLTVTSAQKNPTAFYLCASSNVAGSGANVLTFGAGSRLTVL.

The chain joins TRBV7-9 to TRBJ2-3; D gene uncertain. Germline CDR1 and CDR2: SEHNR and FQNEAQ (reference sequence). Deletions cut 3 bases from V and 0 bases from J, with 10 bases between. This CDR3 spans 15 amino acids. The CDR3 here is CASSFRLASTDTQYF. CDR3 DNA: TGTGCCAGCAGCTTCCGGCTGGCTAGCACAGATACGCAGTATTTT.

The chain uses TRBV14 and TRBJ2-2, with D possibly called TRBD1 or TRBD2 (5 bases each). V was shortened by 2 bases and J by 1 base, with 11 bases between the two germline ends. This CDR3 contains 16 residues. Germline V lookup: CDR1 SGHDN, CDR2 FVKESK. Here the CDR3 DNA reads TGTGCCAGCAGCCAACATCGAGGGGAGAACACCGGGGAGCTGTTTTTT. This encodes CASSQHRGENTGELFF.

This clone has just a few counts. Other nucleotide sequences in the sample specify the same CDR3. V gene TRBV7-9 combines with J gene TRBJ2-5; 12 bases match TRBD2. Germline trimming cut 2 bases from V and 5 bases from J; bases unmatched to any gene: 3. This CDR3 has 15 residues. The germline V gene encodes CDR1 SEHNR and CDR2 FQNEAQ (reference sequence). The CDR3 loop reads CASSLRLAGAETQYF. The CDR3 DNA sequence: TGTGCCAGCAGCTTAAGACTAGCGGGGGCGGAGACCCAGTACTTC.

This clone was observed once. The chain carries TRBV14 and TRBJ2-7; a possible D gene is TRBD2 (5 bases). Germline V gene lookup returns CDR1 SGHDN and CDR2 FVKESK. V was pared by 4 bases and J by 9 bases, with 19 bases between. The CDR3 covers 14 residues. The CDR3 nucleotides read TGTGCCAGCAGCCTAACGGGGATCCCAGAGGGGCAGTACTTC. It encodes CASSLTGIPEGQYF.

This CDR3 is CASSLGTSGSFSSKNIQYF. CDR3 in DNA: TGTGCCAGCAGCTTAGGGACTAGCGGGAGTTTCTCGAGCAAAAACATTCAGTACTTC. The rearrangement links TRBV7-9 to TRBJ2-4; 13 nucleotides align to TRBD2. The CDR3 spans 19 residues. V shed 1 base and J 3 bases; nucleotides not matched to a gene: 9. Germline V gene sequence: CDR1 SEHNR, CDR2 FQNEAQ (reference sequence).

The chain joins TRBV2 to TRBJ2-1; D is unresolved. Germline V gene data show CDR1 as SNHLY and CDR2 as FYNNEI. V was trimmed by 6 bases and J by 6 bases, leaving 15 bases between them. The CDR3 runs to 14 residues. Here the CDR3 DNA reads TGTGCCAGCAGCCCCCGGGTAGCAAGCAATGAGCAGTTCTTC. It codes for CASSPRVASNEQFF.